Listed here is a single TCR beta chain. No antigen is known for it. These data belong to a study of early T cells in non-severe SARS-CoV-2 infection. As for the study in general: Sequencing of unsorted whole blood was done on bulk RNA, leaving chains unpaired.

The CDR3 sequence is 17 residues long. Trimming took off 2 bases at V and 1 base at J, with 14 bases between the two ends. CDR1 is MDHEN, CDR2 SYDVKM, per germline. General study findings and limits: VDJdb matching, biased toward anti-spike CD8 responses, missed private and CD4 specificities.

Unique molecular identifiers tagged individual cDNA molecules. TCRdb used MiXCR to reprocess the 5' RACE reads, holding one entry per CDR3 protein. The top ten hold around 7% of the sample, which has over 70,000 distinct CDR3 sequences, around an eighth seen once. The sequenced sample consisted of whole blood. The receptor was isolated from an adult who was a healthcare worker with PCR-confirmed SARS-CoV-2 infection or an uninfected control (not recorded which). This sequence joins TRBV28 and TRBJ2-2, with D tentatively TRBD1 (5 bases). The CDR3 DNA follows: TGTGCCAGCAGTTTAAGCAGGGAACAGCTGAACACCGGGGAGCTGTTTTTT. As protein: CASSLSREQLNTGELFF.